A single count supports the clone carrying this TCR beta chain. As yet, its antigen is unknown. Other DNA sequences in this sample translate to the same CDR3. This entry comes from a study of shared clonotypes between healthy human individuals. General study points: Around 5% of naive CD4 clonotypes were common to a few donors. Researchers sampled blood only, noting tissue repertoires likely differ.

Measured with immunoSEQ multiplex PCR; TCRdb has only the in-frame clones, and not every one. This sample yields about 1.1 million clones, of which roughly 77% are seen a single time; over 0.8% belongs to the top ten. This CDR3 is 14 amino acids long. CDR1 and CDR2 from the germline V gene are SNHLY and FYNNEI. Germline trimming cut 5 bases from V and 7 bases from J; bases unmatched to any gene: 6. The chain carries TRBV2 and TRBJ2-7; 12 bases agree with TRBD2. The sequence derives from a man aged 18 to 30 in good health. Some clones in this sample may be carry-over from other donors' samples. The specimen sequenced was memory CD4+ T cells from PBMCs. The subset here: CD45RA-negative fraction. CDR3 nucleotide sequence: TGTGCCAGCAGTCTAGCGGGAGGGCGAGGAGAGCAGTACTTC. Its protein product is CASSLAGGRGEQYF.